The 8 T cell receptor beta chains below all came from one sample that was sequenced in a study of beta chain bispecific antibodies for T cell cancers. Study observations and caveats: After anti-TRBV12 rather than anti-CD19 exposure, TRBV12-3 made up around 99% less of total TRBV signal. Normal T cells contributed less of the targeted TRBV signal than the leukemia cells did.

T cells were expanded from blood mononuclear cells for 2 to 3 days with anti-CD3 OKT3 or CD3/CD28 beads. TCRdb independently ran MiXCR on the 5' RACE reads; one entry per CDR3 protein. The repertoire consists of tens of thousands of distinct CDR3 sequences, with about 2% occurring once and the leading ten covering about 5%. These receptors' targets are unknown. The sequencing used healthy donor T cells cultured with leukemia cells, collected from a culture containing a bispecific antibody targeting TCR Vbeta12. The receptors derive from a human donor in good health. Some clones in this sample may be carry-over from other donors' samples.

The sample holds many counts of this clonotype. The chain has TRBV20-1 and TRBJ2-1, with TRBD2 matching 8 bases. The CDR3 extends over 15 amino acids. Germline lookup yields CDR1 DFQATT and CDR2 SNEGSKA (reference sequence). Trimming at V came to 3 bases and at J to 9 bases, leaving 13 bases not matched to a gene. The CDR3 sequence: CSARVKGLVYSEQFF. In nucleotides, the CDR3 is TGCAGTGCTAGGGTTAAGGGACTAGTTTATAGTGAGCAGTTCTTC.

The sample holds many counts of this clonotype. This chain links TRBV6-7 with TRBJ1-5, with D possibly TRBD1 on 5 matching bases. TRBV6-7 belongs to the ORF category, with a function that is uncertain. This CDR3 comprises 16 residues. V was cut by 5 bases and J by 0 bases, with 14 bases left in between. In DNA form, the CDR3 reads TGTGCCAGCAGTCAAAGGAGGGGTATTAGCAATCAGCCCCAGCATTTT. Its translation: CASSQRRGISNQPQHF.

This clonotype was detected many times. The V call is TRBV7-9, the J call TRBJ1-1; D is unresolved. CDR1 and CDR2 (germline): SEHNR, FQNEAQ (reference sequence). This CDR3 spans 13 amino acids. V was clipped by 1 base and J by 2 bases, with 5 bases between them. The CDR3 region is CASSLVGNTEAFF. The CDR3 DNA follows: TGTGCCAGCAGCTTAGTTGGCAACACTGAAGCTTTCTTT. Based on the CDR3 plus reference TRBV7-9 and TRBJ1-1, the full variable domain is DTGVSQNPRHKITKRGQNVTFRCDPISEHNRLYWYRQTLGQGPEFLTYFQNEAQLEKSRLLSDRFSAERPKGSFSTLEIQRTEQGDSAMYLCASSLVGNTEAFFGQGTRLTVV.

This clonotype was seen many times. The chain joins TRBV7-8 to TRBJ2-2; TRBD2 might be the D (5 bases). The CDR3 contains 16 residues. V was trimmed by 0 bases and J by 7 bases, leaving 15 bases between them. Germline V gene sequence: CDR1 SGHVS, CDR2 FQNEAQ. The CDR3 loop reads CASSLALAGSDGELFF. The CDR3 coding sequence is TGTGCCAGCAGCTTAGCTCTTGCGGGTTCGGACGGGGAGCTGTTTTTT.

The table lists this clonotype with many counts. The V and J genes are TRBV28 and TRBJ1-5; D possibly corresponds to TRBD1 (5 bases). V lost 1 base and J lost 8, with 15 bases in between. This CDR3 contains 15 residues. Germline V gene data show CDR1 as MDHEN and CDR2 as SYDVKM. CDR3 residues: CASSLYDRPGEPQHF. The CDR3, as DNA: TGTGCCAGCAGTTTATACGATAGACCGGGGGAGCCCCAGCATTTT.

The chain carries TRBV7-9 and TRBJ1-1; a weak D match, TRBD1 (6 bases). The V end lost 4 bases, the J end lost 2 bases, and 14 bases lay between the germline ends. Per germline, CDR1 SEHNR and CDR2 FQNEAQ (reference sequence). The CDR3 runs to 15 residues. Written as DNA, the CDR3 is TGTGCCAGCAGCTCTGTCAGGGGCGCAAACACTGAAGCTTTCTTT. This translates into CASSSVRGANTEAFF.

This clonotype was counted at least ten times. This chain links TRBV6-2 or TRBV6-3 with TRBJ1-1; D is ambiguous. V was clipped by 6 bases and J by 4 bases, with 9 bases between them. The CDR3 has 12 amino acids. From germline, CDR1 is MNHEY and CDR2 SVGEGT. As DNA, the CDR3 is TGTGCCAGCAGCAGGAAGGGCACTGAAGCTTTCTTT. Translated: CASSRKGTEAFF.

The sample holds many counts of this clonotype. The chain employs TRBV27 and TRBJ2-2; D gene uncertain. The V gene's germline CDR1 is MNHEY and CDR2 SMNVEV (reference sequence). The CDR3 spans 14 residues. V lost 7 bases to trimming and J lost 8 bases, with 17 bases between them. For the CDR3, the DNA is TGTGCCAGCACCTATTCTGGCCCGACAGGGGAGCTGTTTTTT. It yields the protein CASTYSGPTGELFF.